This record covers a single T cell receptor (beta chain). This specimen comes from a study of blood T cell repertoires in COVID-19. Assay used: immunoSEQ multiplex PCR; TCRdb lists only in-frame clones, some missing. The sample lists 150,000 to 200,000 clones; about 90% were seen once. Sequenced: peripheral blood. The clonotype originates from a woman between 65 and 79 years old with acute or convalescent COVID-19.

Here the CDR3 reads CASSVWGRSPLHF. The CDR3 DNA is TGTGCCAGCAGCGTCTGGGGGCGATCACCCCTCCACTTT. The V and J genes are TRBV9 and TRBJ1-6; a weak D match, TRBD1 (6 bases). The CDR3 has 13 amino acids. Trimming shortened V by 2 bases and J by 10 bases, and 10 bases separated the two germline ends. The germline V gene has CDR1 SGDLS and CDR2 YYNGEE.